This T cell receptor (beta chain) was sequenced during a study of blood T cell repertoires in COVID-19. TCRdb's table, derived via immunoSEQ multiplex PCR, lists solely in-frame clones and lacks some. The sample yields fewer than 250,000 clones, around 85% seen once. CDR1 and CDR2 from the germline V gene are SNHLY and FYNNEI. Between the trimmed V and J ends, which lost 2 bases and 0 bases, there was a span of 11 bases. The CDR3 is 17 residues long. This receptor was taken from a woman between 40 and 50 years old with acute COVID-19. The genes are TRBV2 and TRBJ2-6, with D possibly TRBD1 on 6 matching bases. The source material was PBMCs or T cells enriched from blood (not recorded which). The CDR3 coding sequence is TGTGCCAGCAGTGAATTGGGGGCCCACTCTGGGGCCAACGTCCTGACTTTC. It encodes CASSELGAHSGANVLTF.